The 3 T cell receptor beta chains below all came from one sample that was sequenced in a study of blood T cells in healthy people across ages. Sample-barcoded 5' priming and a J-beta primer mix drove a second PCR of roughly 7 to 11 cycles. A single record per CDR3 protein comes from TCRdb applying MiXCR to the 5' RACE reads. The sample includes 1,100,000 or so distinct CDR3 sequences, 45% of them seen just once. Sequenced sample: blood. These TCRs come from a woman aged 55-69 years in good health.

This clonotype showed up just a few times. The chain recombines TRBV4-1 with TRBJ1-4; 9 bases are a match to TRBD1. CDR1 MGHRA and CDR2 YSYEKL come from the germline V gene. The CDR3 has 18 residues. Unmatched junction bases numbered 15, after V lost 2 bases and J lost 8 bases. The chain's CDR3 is CASSQTGGLRALREKLFF. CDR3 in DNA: TGCGCCAGCAGCCAAACAGGGGGCTTGAGGGCTTTGCGGGAAAAACTGTTTTTT.

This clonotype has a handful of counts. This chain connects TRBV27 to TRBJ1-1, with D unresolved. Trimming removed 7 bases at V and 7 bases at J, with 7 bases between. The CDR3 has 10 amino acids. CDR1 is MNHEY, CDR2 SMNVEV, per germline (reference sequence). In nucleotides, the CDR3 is TGTGCCAGCACGATCGATGAAGCTTTCTTT. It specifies CASTIDEAFF.

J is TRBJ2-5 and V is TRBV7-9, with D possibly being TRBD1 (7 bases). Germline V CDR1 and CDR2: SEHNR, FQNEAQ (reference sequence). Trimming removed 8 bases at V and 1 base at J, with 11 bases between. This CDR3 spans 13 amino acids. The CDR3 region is CASGGTVQETQYF. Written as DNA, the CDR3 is TGTGCCAGCGGAGGGACAGTCCAAGAGACCCAGTACTTC.